The rows below give T cell receptor beta chains drawn from one sample of a study of OX40 agonist ivuxolimab in advanced cancers. Clones were read by immunoSEQ multiplex PCR, and TCRdb kept only the in-frame ones, dropping some. This table holds some 77,000 clones, about 86% found once. Sequences were derived from CD4+ or CD8+ T cells sorted from blood, sampled in a trial of the OX40 agonist ivuxolimab. These receptors all come from an adult with an advanced solid tumor such as melanoma, head and neck, liver or kidney cancer. CDR3s include the opening cysteine and the closing phenylalanine or tryptophan. Each record gives: D gene, J gene, V gene, clone size, CDR3 protein, CDR3 DNA. A D gene is named only where the DNA matches it firmly. Expanded clones get a size class; other rows say once, few or many, or leave the size out.

d_call: TRBD1
j_call: TRBJ1-5
v_call: TRBV19
clone_size: NA
cdr3_aa: CAANDRGSWQPQHF
cdr3_nt: TGTGCCGCTAACGACAGGGGGAGTTGGCAGCCCCAGCATTTT

d_call: NA
j_call: TRBJ2-5
v_call: TRBV29-1
clone_size: once
cdr3_aa: CSVREGQETQYF
cdr3_nt: TGCAGCGTTCGTGAGGGGCAAGAGACCCAGTACTTC

d_call: NA
j_call: TRBJ2-3
v_call: TRBV7-2
clone_size: NA
cdr3_aa: CASSRRAVGGQRRTQYF
cdr3_nt: TGTGCCAGCAGCCGTAGGGCGGTGGGGGGACAACGGCGTACGCAGTATTTT

d_call: NA
j_call: TRBJ2-7
v_call: TRBV2
clone_size: NA
cdr3_aa: CASLILLWRKPYEQYF
cdr3_nt: TGTGCCAGCCTCATTCTCTTATGGCGGAAGCCCTACGAGCAGTACTTC

d_call: TRBD1
j_call: TRBJ2-2
v_call: TRBV4-1
clone_size: NA
cdr3_aa: CASSQDRGGPGGATGELFF
cdr3_nt: TGCGCCAGCAGCCAAGATCGAGGGGGCCCCGGCGGCGCCACCGGGGAGCTGTTTTTT

d_call: TRBD1
j_call: TRBJ1-1
v_call: TRBV14
clone_size: few
cdr3_aa: CASSRTGGTEAFF
cdr3_nt: TGTGCCAGCAGCCGGACAGGGGGCACTGAAGCTTTCTTT

d_call: NA
j_call: TRBJ1-2
v_call: TRBV20-1
clone_size: NA
cdr3_aa: CSVGGWLGYTF
cdr3_nt: TGCAGTGTCGGGGGGTGGTTGGGCTACACCTTC

d_call: NA
j_call: TRBJ1-4
v_call: TRBV6-4
clone_size: NA
cdr3_aa: CASSEWSRALLFF
cdr3_nt: TGTGCCAGCAGTGAATGGTCCCGGGCCCTTCTGTTTTTT

d_call: NA
j_call: TRBJ2-3
v_call: TRBV7-9
clone_size: NA
cdr3_aa: CASSLAFRTATDTQYF
cdr3_nt: TGTGCCAGCAGCTTAGCATTCCGGACAGCCACAGATACGCAGTATTTT

d_call: NA
j_call: TRBJ1-1
v_call: TRBV5-6
clone_size: NA
cdr3_aa: CASSLLGQGWVHEAFF
cdr3_nt: TGTGCCAGCAGCCTACTCGGCCAGGGATGGGTGCATGAAGCTTTCTTT

d_call: NA
j_call: TRBJ1-1
v_call: TRBV2
clone_size: NA
cdr3_aa: CASRDRTTVIIAFF
cdr3_nt: TGTGCCAGCAGAGACAGGACCACCGTCATCATAGCTTTCTTT

d_call: TRBD1
j_call: TRBJ2-7
v_call: TRBV14
clone_size: NA
cdr3_aa: CASSHIPGQRPSEQYF
cdr3_nt: TGTGCCAGCAGCCACATACCGGGACAGCGACCATCCGAGCAGTACTTC

d_call: TRBD2
j_call: TRBJ2-6
v_call: TRBV2
clone_size: NA
cdr3_aa: CASSALAGGRGANVLTF
cdr3_nt: TGTGCCAGCAGTGCGCTAGCGGGAGGGCGTGGGGCCAACGTCCTGACTTTC

d_call: NA
j_call: TRBJ2-1
v_call: TRBV6-1
clone_size: NA
cdr3_aa: CASLTSSYNEQFF
cdr3_nt: TGTGCCAGCCTCACTAGCTCCTACAATGAGCAGTTCTTC

d_call: NA
j_call: TRBJ1-1
v_call: TRBV28
clone_size: NA
cdr3_aa: CASSIIHQRVEAFF
cdr3_nt: TGTGCCAGCAGTATAATACACCAAAGGGTTGAAGCTTTCTTT

d_call: TRBD1
j_call: TRBJ2-3
v_call: TRBV19
clone_size: once
cdr3_aa: CASTLGQGLTDTQYF
cdr3_nt: TGTGCCAGTACCCTCGGACAGGGACTCACAGATACGCAGTATTTT

d_call: NA
j_call: TRBJ2-7
v_call: TRBV7-2
clone_size: NA
cdr3_aa: CASSFTYEQYF
cdr3_nt: TGTGCCAGCAGCTTCACCTACGAGCAGTACTTC

d_call: NA
j_call: TRBJ1-3
v_call: TRBV4-2
clone_size: NA
cdr3_aa: CASSQENTVSGNTIYF
cdr3_nt: TGTGCCAGCAGCCAAGAAAATACAGTGTCTGGAAACACCATATATTTT

d_call: NA
j_call: TRBJ2-2
v_call: TRBV21-1
clone_size: few
cdr3_aa: CASSAPGHTGELFF
cdr3_nt: TGTGCCAGCAGCGCCCCAGGGCACACCGGGGAGCTGTTTTTT

d_call: NA
j_call: TRBJ2-7
v_call: TRBV4-1
clone_size: NA
cdr3_aa: CASSQDLYRDYEQYF
cdr3_nt: TGCGCCAGCAGCCAAGACCTATATAGGGACTACGAGCAGTACTTC

d_call: NA
j_call: TRBJ1-1
v_call: TRBV5-8
clone_size: NA
cdr3_aa: CASSFLQVNTEAFF
cdr3_nt: TGTGCCAGCAGCTTTTTGCAGGTAAACACTGAAGCTTTCTTT

d_call: NA
j_call: TRBJ2-1
v_call: TRBV11-3
clone_size: NA
cdr3_aa: CASSLAQADEQFF
cdr3_nt: TGTGCCAGCAGCTTAGCTCAGGCCGATGAGCAGTTCTTC

d_call: NA
j_call: TRBJ1-1
v_call: TRBV28
clone_size: few
cdr3_aa: CASSSGNTEAFF
cdr3_nt: TGTGCCAGCAGTTCAGGGAACACTGAAGCTTTCTTT

d_call: NA
j_call: TRBJ2-3
v_call: TRBV11-2
clone_size: NA
cdr3_aa: CASSPAARTDTQYF
cdr3_nt: TGTGCCAGCAGCCCCGCGGCCCGCACAGATACGCAGTATTTT

d_call: NA
j_call: TRBJ2-3
v_call: TRBV6-5
clone_size: NA
cdr3_aa: CASTPPGLLDTQYF
cdr3_nt: TGTGCCAGCACTCCCCCCGGGTTATTAGATACGCAGTATTTT

d_call: TRBD2
j_call: TRBJ2-7
v_call: TRBV18
clone_size: NA
cdr3_aa: CASSPGLGIGEQYF
cdr3_nt: TGTGCCAGCTCACCCGGACTAGGCATTGGAGAGCAGTACTTC

d_call: NA
j_call: TRBJ1-1
v_call: TRBV30
clone_size: NA
cdr3_aa: CAWINTRRKNTEAFF
cdr3_nt: TGTGCCTGGATTAACACCCGAAGAAAGAACACTGAAGCTTTCTTT

d_call: TRBD2
j_call: TRBJ2-7
v_call: TRBV7-9
clone_size: NA
cdr3_aa: CASSPTRTSGNYEQYF
cdr3_nt: TGTGCCAGCAGCCCTACTCGGACTAGCGGAAACTACGAGCAGTACTTC

d_call: NA
j_call: TRBJ2-2
v_call: TRBV14
clone_size: NA
cdr3_aa: CASSPRAGWFLTGELFF
cdr3_nt: TGTGCCAGCAGCCCGAGGGCAGGGTGGTTTTTGACCGGGGAGCTGTTTTTT

d_call: NA
j_call: TRBJ2-6
v_call: TRBV19
clone_size: NA
cdr3_aa: CASSIYGESSGANVLTF
cdr3_nt: TGTGCCAGTAGTATCTACGGGGAGAGCTCTGGGGCCAACGTCCTGACTTTC

d_call: TRBD1
j_call: TRBJ1-5
v_call: TRBV28
clone_size: NA
cdr3_aa: CASSSLGTGVQPQHF
cdr3_nt: TGTGCCAGCAGTTCACTTGGGACAGGGGTTCAGCCCCAGCATTTT

d_call: NA
j_call: TRBJ1-6
v_call: TRBV25-1
clone_size: NA
cdr3_aa: CASSESGYNSPLHF
cdr3_nt: TGTGCCAGCAGTGAGTCAGGGTACAATTCACCCCTCCACTTT

d_call: TRBD2
j_call: TRBJ2-5
v_call: TRBV2
clone_size: NA
cdr3_aa: CASRVQRGETQYF
cdr3_nt: TGTGCCAGCAGGGTACAGCGGGGGGAGACCCAGTACTTC

d_call: NA
j_call: TRBJ1-5
v_call: TRBV27
clone_size: NA
cdr3_aa: CASKLRPGDGTQPQHF
cdr3_nt: TGTGCCAGCAAATTGCGACCCGGGGATGGAACGCAGCCCCAGCATTTT

d_call: NA
j_call: TRBJ1-5
v_call: TRBV7-9
clone_size: once
cdr3_aa: CASTLGRNSNQPQHF
cdr3_nt: TGTGCCAGCACCCTGGGACGGAATAGCAATCAGCCCCAGCATTTT

d_call: NA
j_call: TRBJ1-5
v_call: TRBV28
clone_size: NA
cdr3_aa: CASSSPGKGNQPQHF
cdr3_nt: TGTGCCAGCAGTTCCCCGGGAAAAGGCAATCAGCCCCAGCATTTT

d_call: NA
j_call: TRBJ2-7
v_call: TRBV10-1
clone_size: NA
cdr3_aa: CVSSDRGRMKIYEQYF
cdr3_nt: TGCGTCAGCAGTGATCGCGGGCGGATGAAAATCTACGAGCAGTACTTC

d_call: NA
j_call: TRBJ2-5
v_call: TRBV7-7
clone_size: NA
cdr3_aa: CASSLERQETQYF
cdr3_nt: TGTGCTAGCAGCTTAGAGCGGCAAGAGACCCAGTACTTC

d_call: TRBD1
j_call: TRBJ1-1
v_call: TRBV7-9
clone_size: NA
cdr3_aa: CASSPDRVETEAFF
cdr3_nt: TGTGCCAGCAGCCCTGACAGGGTTGAGACTGAAGCTTTCTTT

d_call: TRBD1
j_call: TRBJ2-7
v_call: TRBV28
clone_size: once
cdr3_aa: CASSPRGSFTYEQYF
cdr3_nt: TGTGCCAGCAGCCCCAGGGGGAGTTTCACCTACGAGCAGTACTTC

d_call: NA
j_call: TRBJ2-7
v_call: TRBV6-6
clone_size: once
cdr3_aa: CASSKDGDYEQYF
cdr3_nt: TGTGCCAGCAGCAAGGACGGAGACTACGAGCAGTACTTC

d_call: NA
j_call: TRBJ1-1
v_call: TRBV30
clone_size: few
cdr3_aa: CAWSPRGGRTEAFF
cdr3_nt: TGTGCCTGGAGTCCACGGGGAGGAAGAACTGAAGCTTTCTTT

d_call: NA
j_call: TRBJ2-5
v_call: TRBV10-3
clone_size: NA
cdr3_aa: CAISSQETQYF
cdr3_nt: TGTGCCATCAGTTCTCAAGAGACCCAGTACTTC

d_call: TRBD1
j_call: TRBJ2-2
v_call: TRBV5-1
clone_size: once
cdr3_aa: CASRPGQGHTGELFF
cdr3_nt: TGCGCCAGCAGACCGGGACAGGGTCACACCGGGGAGCTGTTTTTT

d_call: NA
j_call: TRBJ2-6
v_call: TRBV7-3
clone_size: NA
cdr3_aa: CASSQYPSGANVLTF
cdr3_nt: TGTGCCAGCAGCCAATATCCCTCTGGGGCCAACGTCCTGACTTTC

d_call: TRBD1
j_call: TRBJ2-7
v_call: TRBV7-3
clone_size: NA
cdr3_aa: CASSLSGTDYEQYF
cdr3_nt: TGTGCCAGCAGCCTCTCCGGGACAGATTACGAGCAGTACTTC